These 9 T cell receptor beta chains were sequenced from one sample in a study of cytomegalovirus exposure and HLA in healthy donors. This PCR relied on a set of 60 Vbeta primers and 13 Jbeta primers. Only in-frame clones appear in the TCRdb table, and some are missing; sequencing was by immunoSEQ multiplex PCR. The profile shows over 100,000 clones, around 80% of them singletons. Sequenced: PBMCs. The receptor source for this set is a woman aged 18-29 years in good health and CMV-seropositive.

The chain is built from TRBV7-8 and TRBJ1-1; weak D call: TRBD1 (6 bases). Trimming cost V 8 bases and J 6 bases, with 22 bases left between them. This CDR3 is 15 amino acids long. From germline, CDR1 is SGHVS and CDR2 FQNEAQ. The CDR3 nucleotides are TGTGCCAGCGCCCCCCGGGGGGGGCCGGTCGCTGAAGCTTTCTTT. Protein product: CASAPRGGPVAEAFF.

The V call is TRBV19, the J call TRBJ1-2; 7 positions agree with TRBD1. The length of the CDR3 is 13 residues. Looked up from germline, CDR1 is LNHDA and CDR2 is SQIVND (reference sequence). Trimming cost V 6 bases and J 8 bases; bases outside gene matches: 9. The CDR3 here is CASREQGSSGYTF. As DNA, the CDR3 is TGTGCCAGTAGAGAACAGGGGAGCAGCGGCTACACCTTC.

This CDR3 reads CASSLQGRSDYEQYF. CDR3 bases: TGTGCCAGCAGCTTACAGGGCAGGAGCGATTACGAGCAGTACTTC. The V and J genes are TRBV13 and TRBJ2-7, with D tentatively TRBD1 (5 bases). The CDR3 length is 15 residues. Trimming left V 2 bases short and J 4 bases short, with 15 bases between. Germline V gene data show CDR1 as PRHDT and CDR2 as FYEKMQ (reference sequence).

The V call is TRBV5-1, the J call TRBJ2-2; 10 nucleotides match TRBD2. Germline trimming cut 4 bases from V and 2 bases from J; bases unmatched to any gene: 2. CDR3 length: 15 amino acids. The germline V gene has CDR1 SGHRS and CDR2 YFSETQ. The CDR3 protein is CASSRTSGNTGELFF. For the CDR3, the DNA is TGCGCCAGCAGCAGGACTAGCGGTAACACCGGGGAGCTGTTTTTT.

The V call is TRBV10-1, the J call TRBJ2-1; 14 bases align to TRBD2. After removal of 8 bases from V and 1 base from J, the junction contained 10 bases not matched to a gene. The CDR3 runs 18 residues. Germline values: CDR1 WNHNN, CDR2 SYGVQD (reference sequence). The CDR3 region is CASAARLAGGRSYNEQFF. The CDR3 DNA is TGCGCCAGCGCTGCCCGACTAGCGGGAGGGAGGTCCTACAATGAGCAGTTCTTC.

The table lists this clone with a count of one. One end of the junction is discordant with germline, which a read error may explain. The chain has TRBV4-2 and TRBJ2-3, with 11 bases lining up with TRBD2. The CDR3 has 17 residues. The germline CDR1 and CDR2 sequences are LGHNA and YNFKEQ. CDR3 sequence reads: CVSSHPAGLAVTDTQYF. DNA for the CDR3: TGTGTCAGCAGCCACCCCGCGGGACTAGCGGTCACAGATACGCAGTATTTT.

The chain recombines TRBV6-1 with TRBJ2-5; D is possibly TRBD1 (7 bases). The germline V and J ends were trimmed by 5 bases and 4 bases, with 14 bases remaining between them. The CDR3 is 14 residues long. Germline V gene lookup returns CDR1 MNHNS and CDR2 SASEGT. The CDR3 bases are TGTGCCAGCAGTTTTGGGCAGGGGGGAGAGACCCAGTACTTC. This translates into CASSFGQGGETQYF.

The genes are TRBV23-1 and TRBJ2-4; 7 bases line up with TRBD1. TRBV23-1 is an ORF; its function is uncertain. The CDR3 is 17 residues long. Trimming took 6 bases from V and 0 from J; bases not matched to a gene: 11. DNA for the CDR3: TGCGCCAGCAGCTCAGGGACAGTGGGGCTAGCCAAAAACATTCAGTACTTC. This translates into CASSSGTVGLAKNIQYF.

The V and J genes are TRBV5-1 and TRBJ2-7, with 10 bases fitting TRBD1. The J segment lost 3 bases and the V segment lost 7 bases, leaving 10 bases of the junction unmatched. Per germline, CDR1 SGHRS and CDR2 YFSETQ. The CDR3 has 15 residues. CDR3 residues: CASSMGDRGIYEQYF. As DNA, the CDR3 is TGCGCCAGCTCAATGGGGGACAGGGGTATCTACGAGCAGTACTTC.